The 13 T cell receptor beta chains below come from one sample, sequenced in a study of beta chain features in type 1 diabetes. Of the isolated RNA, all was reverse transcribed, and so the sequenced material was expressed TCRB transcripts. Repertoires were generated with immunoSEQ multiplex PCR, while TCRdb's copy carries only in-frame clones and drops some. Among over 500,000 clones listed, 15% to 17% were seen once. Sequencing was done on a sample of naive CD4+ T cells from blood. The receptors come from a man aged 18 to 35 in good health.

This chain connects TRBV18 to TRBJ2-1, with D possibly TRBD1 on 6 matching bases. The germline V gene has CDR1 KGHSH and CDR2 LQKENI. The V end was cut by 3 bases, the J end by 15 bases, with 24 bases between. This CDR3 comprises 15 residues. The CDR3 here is CASSPPNRDTQQAFF. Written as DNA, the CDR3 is TGTGCCAGCTCACCTCCCAACCGGGACACCCAGCAGGCGTTCTTC.

This chain's CDR3 is CASSELMGAGGRYEQYF. CDR3 coding DNA: TGTGCCAGCAGTGAACTGATGGGGGCAGGGGGTCGGTACGAGCAGTACTTC. The J gene is TRBJ2-7, the V gene TRBV25-1, with 7 bases matching TRBD1. Trimming took 2 bases from V and 4 from J; bases not matched to a gene: 14. The CDR3 sequence is 17 residues long. From germline, CDR1 is MGHDK and CDR2 SYGVNS.

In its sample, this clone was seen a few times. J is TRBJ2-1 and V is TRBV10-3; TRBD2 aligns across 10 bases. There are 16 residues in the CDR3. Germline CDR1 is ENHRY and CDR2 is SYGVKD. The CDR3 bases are TGTGCTCATGACCCCAGCGGGAGGGCGGTTAGTAGTGAGCAGTTCTTC. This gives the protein CAHDPSGRAVSSEQFF.

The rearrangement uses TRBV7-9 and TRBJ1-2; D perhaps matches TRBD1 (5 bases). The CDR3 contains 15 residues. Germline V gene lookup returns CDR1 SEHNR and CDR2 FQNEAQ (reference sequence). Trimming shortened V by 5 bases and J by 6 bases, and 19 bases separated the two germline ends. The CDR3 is CASSRETAEGHGYTF. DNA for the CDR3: TGTGCCAGCAGCCGAGAGACAGCTGAAGGGCATGGCTACACCTTC.

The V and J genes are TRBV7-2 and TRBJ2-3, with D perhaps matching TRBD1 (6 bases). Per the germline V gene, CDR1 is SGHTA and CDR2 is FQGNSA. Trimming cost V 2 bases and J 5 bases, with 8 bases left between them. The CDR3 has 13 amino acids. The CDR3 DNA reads TGTGCCAGCAGCTTACAGGGGAGAGATACGCAGTATTTT. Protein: CASSLQGRDTQYF. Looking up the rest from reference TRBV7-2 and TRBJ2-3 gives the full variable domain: GAGVSQSPSNKVTEKGKDVELRCDPISGHTALYWYRQSLGQGLEFLIYFQGNSAPDKSGLPSDRFSAERTGGSVSTLTIQRTQQEDSAVYLCASSLQGRDTQYFGPGTRLTVL.

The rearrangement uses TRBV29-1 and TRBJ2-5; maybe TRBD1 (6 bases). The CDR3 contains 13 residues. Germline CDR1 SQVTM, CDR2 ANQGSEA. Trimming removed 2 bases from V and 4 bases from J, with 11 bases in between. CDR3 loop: CSVERVRGETQYF. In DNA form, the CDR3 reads TGCAGCGTTGAAAGGGTCAGGGGAGAGACCCAGTACTTC.

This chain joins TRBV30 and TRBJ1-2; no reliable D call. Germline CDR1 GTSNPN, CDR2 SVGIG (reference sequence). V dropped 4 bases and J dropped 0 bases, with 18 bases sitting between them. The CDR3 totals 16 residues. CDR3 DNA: TGTGCCTGGACCCGGACGGGTATACGAACTAACTATGGCTACACCTTC. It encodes CAWTRTGIRTNYGYTF.

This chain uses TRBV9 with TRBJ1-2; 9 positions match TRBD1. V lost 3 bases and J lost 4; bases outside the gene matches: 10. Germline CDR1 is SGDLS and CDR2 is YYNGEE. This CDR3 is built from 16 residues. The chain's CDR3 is CASSAIRRDRVYGYTF. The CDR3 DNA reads TGTGCCAGCAGCGCGATACGCCGGGACAGGGTCTATGGCTACACCTTC.

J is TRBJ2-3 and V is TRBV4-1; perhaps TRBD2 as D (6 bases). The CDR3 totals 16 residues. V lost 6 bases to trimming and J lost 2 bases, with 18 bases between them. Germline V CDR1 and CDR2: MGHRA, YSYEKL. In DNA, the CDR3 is TGCGCCAGCAGTTCTACGGGGGATCGGGCCACAGATACGCAGTATTTT. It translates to CASSSTGDRATDTQYF.

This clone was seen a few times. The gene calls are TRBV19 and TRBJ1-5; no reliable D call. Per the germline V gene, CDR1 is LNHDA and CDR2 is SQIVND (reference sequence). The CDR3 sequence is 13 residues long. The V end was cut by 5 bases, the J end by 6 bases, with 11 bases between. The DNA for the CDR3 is TGTGCCAGTAGTCCCGCCATCTTTCAGCCCCAGCATTTT. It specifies CASSPAIFQPQHF. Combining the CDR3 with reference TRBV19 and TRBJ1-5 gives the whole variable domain DGGITQSPKYLFRKEGQNVTLSCEQNLNHDAMYWYRQDPGQGLRLIYYSQIVNDFQKGDIAEGYSVSREKKESFPLTVTSAQKNPTAFYLCASSPAIFQPQHFGDGTRLSIL.

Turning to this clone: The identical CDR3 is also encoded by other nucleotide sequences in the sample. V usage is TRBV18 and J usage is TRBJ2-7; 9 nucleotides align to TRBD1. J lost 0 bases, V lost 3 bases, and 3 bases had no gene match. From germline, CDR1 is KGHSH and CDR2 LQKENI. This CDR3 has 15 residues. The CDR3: CASSPGTGSSYEQYF. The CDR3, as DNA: TGTGCCAGCTCACCCGGGACAGGGAGCTCCTACGAGCAGTACTTC.

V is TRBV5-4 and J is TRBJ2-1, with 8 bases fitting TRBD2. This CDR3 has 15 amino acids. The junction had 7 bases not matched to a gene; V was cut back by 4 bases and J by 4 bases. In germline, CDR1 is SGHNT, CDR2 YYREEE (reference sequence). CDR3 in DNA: TGTGCCAGCAGCCGAGCGGGAGTAGGGTACAATGAGCAGTTCTTC. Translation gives CASSRAGVGYNEQFF.

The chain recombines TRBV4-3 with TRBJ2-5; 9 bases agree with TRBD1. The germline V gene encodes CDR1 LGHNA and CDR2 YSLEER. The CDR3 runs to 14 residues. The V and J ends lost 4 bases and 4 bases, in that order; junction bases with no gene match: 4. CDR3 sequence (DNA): TGCGCCAGCAGCCGAGGGGGACAGGGAGAGACCCAGTACTTC. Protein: CASSRGGQGETQYF.